The T cell receptor beta chain under discussion was sequenced for a study of siplizumab effects on memory and regulatory T cells. As concerns this clone: The antigen is unknown.

Some clones are missing from TCRdb's copy, which holds only in-frame ones; the method was immunoSEQ multiplex PCR. This table has about 120,000 clones, around 94% appearing once. The CDR3 covers 15 residues. CDR1 is SGHVS, CDR2 FQNEAQ, per germline. Trimming left V 2 bases short and J 1 base short, with 11 bases between. Broader study findings: Mappable CD4+ clones that were alloreactive averaged roughly 66% Treg-derived with siplizumab versus 26.9% in controls. Researchers did not confirm the suppressive function of proliferating Tregs from siplizumab cultures.

The chain uses TRBV7-8 and TRBJ1-1; no clear D gene. Sequencing was done on a sample of non-Treg CD4+ T cells sorted from blood. The receptor was derived from a human donor in good health. The CDR3 loop is CASSLFGRENTEAFF. CDR3 sequence (DNA): TGTGCCAGCAGCTTATTCGGCAGAGAGAACACTGAAGCTTTCTTT.